This T cell receptor beta chain was observed in a study of T cells in Graves' hyperthyroidism and ophthalmopathy. Newly diagnosed hyperthyroidism patients aged 18 to 65 years had disease lasting under 2 months. The blood was taken when hyperthyroidism was first diagnosed, before any ophthalmopathy symptoms showed up. Study outcomes and limitations: The model identified upcoming ophthalmopathy a median roughly 6.5 months ahead of onset.

Germline V gene sequence: CDR1 LNHDA, CDR2 SQIVND (reference sequence). The CDR3 is 14 residues long. V lost 5 bases and J lost 7, with 15 bases in between. This clonotype was seen a handful of times. What it binds is not known. TCR beta CDR3 sequences were amplified from RNA transcripts. The study used the HTBI primer set for a first-round RT-PCR of the TCR CDR3. TCRdb redid the calling of the multiplex PCR reads with MiXCR, one entry per CDR3 protein. The sample records around 250,000 distinct CDR3 sequences, about 14% being singletons. Sequencing input: blood. The clonotype originates from a middle-aged woman with Graves' hyperthyroidism that later progressed to Graves' ophthalmopathy. The chain links TRBV19 to TRBJ2-1; D may be TRBD2 (6 bases). The CDR3: CASSYGGASNEQFF. Written as DNA, the CDR3 is TGTGCCAGTAGTTACGGGGGAGCGTCGAATGAGCAGTTCTTC.